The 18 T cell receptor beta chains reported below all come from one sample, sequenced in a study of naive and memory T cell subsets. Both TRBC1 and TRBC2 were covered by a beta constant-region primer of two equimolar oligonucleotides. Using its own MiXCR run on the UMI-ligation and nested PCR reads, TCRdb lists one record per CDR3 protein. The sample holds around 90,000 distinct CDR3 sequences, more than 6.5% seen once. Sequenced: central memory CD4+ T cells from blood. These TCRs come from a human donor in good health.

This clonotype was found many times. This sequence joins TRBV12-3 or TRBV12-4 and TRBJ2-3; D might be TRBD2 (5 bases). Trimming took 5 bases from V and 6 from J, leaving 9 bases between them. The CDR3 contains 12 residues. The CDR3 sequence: CASSGRRDTQYF. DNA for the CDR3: TGTGCCAGCAGTGGGCGGAGGGATACGCAGTATTTT.

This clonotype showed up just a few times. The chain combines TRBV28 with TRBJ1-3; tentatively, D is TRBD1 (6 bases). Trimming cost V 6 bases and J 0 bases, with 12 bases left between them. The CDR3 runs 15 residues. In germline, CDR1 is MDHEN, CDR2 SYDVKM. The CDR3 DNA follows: TGTGCCAGCAGCCCTACAGGGAACTCTGGAAACACCATATATTTT. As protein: CASSPTGNSGNTIYF.

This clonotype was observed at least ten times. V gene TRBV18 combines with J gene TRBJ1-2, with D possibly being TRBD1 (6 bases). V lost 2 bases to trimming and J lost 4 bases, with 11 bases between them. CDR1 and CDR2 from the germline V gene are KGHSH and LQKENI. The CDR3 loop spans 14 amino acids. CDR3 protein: CASSPTGAAYGYTF. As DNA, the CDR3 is TGTGCCAGCTCACCAACGGGGGCGGCCTATGGCTACACCTTC.

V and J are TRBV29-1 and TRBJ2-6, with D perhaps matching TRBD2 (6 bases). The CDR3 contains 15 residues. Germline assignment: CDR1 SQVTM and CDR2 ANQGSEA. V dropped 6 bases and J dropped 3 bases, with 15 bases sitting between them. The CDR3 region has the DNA TGCAGCGTATCTACCGGGGGATATGGGGCCAACGTCCTGACTTTC. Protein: CSVSTGGYGANVLTF. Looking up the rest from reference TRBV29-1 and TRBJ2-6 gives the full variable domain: SAVISQKPSRDICQRGTSLTIQCQVDSQVTMMFWYRQQPGQSLTLIATANQGSEATYESGFVIDKFPISRPNLTFSTLTVSNMSPEDSSIYLCSVSTGGYGANVLTFGAGSRLTVL.

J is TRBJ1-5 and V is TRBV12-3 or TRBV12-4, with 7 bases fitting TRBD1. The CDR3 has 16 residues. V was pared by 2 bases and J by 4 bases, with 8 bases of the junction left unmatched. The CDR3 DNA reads TGTGCCAGCAGTTTATCCGACAGGGCTCGAAATCAGCCCCAGCATTTT. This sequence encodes CASSLSDRARNQPQHF.

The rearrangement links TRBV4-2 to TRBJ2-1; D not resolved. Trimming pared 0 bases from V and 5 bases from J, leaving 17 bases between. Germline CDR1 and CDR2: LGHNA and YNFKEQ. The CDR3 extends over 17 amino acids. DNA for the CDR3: TGTGCCAGCAGCCAAGATTATGGCCTCCAAACTCACAATGAGCAGTTCTTC. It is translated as CASSQDYGLQTHNEQFF.

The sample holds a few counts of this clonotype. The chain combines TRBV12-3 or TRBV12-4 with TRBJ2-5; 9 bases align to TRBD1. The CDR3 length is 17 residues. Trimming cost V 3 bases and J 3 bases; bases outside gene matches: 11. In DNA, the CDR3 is TGTGCCAGCAGTTTCTCCGGTCCCGGGACAGGGAAAGAGACCCAGTACTTC. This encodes CASSFSGPGTGKETQYF.

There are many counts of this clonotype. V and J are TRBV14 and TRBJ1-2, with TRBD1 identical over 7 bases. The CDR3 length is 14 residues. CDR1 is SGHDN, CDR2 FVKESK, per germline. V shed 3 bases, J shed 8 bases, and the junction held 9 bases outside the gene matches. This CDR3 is CASSQSLQGTGYTF. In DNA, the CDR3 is TGTGCCAGCAGCCAGTCCCTACAGGGGACCGGCTACACCTTC.

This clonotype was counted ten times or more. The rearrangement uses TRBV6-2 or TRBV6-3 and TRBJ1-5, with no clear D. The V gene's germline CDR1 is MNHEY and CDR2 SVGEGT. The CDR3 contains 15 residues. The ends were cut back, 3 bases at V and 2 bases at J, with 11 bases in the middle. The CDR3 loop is CASSYSHSGNQPQHF. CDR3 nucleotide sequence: TGTGCCAGCAGTTATTCCCACAGTGGCAATCAGCCCCAGCATTTT.

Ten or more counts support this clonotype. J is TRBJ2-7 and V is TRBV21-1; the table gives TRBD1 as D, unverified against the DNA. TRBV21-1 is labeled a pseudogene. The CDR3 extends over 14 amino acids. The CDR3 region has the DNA TGTGCCAGCAGCAAAAGATCGGGGGCGTACGAGCAGTACTTC. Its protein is CASSKRSGAYEQYF.

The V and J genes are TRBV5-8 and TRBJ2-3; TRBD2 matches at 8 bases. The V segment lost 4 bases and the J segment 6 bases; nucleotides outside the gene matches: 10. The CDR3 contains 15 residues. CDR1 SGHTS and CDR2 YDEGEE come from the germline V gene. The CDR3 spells CASSPWRTSRDTQYF. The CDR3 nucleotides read TGTGCCAGCAGCCCTTGGAGGACTAGCAGGGATACGCAGTATTTT.

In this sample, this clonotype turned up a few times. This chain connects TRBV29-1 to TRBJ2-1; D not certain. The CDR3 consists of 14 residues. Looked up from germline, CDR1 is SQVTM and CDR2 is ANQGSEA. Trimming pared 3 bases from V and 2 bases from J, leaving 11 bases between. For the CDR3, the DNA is TGCAGCGTTGACAAACCAGGAACCTACAATGAGCAGTTCTTC. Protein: CSVDKPGTYNEQFF.

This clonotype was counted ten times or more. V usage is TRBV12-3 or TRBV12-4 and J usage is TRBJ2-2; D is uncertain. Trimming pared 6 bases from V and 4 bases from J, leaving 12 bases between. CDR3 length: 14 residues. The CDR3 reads CASSRGPSTGELFF. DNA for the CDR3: TGTGCCAGCAGCCGAGGACCTAGCACCGGGGAGCTGTTTTTT.

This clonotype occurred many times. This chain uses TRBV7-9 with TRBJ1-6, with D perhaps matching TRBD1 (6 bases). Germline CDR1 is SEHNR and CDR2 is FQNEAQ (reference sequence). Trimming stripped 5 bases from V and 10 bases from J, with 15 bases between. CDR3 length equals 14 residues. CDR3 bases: TGTGCCAGCAGCCCACAGGGAGGTTACTCACCCCTCCACTTT. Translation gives CASSPQGGYSPLHF.

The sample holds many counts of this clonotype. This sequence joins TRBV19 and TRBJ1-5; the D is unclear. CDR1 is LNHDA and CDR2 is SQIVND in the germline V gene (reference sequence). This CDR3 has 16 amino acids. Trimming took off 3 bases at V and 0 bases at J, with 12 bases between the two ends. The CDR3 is CASSITPHFSNQPQHF. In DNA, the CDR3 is TGTGCCAGTAGTATTACCCCACACTTTAGCAATCAGCCCCAGCATTTT.

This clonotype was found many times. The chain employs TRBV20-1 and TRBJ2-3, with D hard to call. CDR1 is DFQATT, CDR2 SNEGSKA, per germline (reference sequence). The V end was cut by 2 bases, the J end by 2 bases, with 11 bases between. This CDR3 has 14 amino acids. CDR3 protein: CSARLPAPTDTQYF. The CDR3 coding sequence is TGCAGTGCTAGACTCCCCGCTCCCACAGATACGCAGTATTTT.

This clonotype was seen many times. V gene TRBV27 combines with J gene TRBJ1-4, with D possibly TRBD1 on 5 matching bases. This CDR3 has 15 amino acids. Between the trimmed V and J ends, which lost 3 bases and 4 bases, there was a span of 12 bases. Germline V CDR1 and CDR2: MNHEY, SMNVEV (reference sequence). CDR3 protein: CASSLNRGHNEKLFF. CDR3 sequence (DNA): TGTGCCAGCAGTTTGAACAGAGGACATAATGAAAAACTGTTTTTT. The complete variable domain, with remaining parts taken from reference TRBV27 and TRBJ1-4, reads EAQVTQNPRYLITVTGKKLTVTCSQNMNHEYMSWYRQDPGLGLRQIYYSMNVEVTDKGDVPEGYKVSRKEKRNFPLILESPSPNQTSLYFCASSLNRGHNEKLFFGSGTQLSVL.

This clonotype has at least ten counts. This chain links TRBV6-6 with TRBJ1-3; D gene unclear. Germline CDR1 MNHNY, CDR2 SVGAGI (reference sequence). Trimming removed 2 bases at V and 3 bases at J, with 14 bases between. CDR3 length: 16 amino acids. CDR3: CASSYELSGGGNTIYF. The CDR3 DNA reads TGTGCCAGCAGTTACGAGCTTTCAGGTGGTGGAAACACCATATATTTT.